This T cell receptor (beta chain) was recovered during a study of regulatory T cells in long-lasting Graves disease. Overall study: The term persistent Graves' disease signified upward of 5 years on antithyroid drugs with positive TSH receptor antibodies.

V lost 7 bases and J 3 bases, leaving 15 bases between the germline ends. The CDR3 loop spans 14 amino acids. Looked up from germline, CDR1 is SEHNR and CDR2 is FQNEAQ (reference sequence). Libraries of TCR beta came from iRepertoire HTBI primers plus Arm-PCR of CDR3 regions. Each CDR3 protein is one row after TCRdb ran MiXCR on the multiplex PCR reads. The sample shows around 400,000 distinct CDR3 sequences, roughly 23% of them seen only once. Study results and limitations: Having few samples may have compromised the accuracy. Lower TCR diversity was seen in persistent Graves' patients than in newly diagnosed ones.

The time point: persistent/refractory GD, antithyroid drugs over 5 years with positive TRAb. Scientists built the TCR library using RNA that was extracted from PBMCs. The patients included were those that came from an endocrinology department in Xi'an, China. A word on this clonotype: What it binds is unknown.

The sample here was peripheral blood mononuclear cells (PBMCs), taken when the disease was refractory, from a patient treated with antithyroid drugs. The TCR was taken from a woman between 35 and 50 years old with Graves disease. This chain joins TRBV7-9 and TRBJ1-2; D is uncertain. CDR3 loop: CASIGAPGDYGYTF. The CDR3 DNA follows: TGTGCCAGCATTGGAGCCCCTGGGGACTATGGCTACACCTTC.